What follows is one T cell receptor (beta chain) and its context. Sequencing was performed with immunoSEQ multiplex PCR; in TCRdb, only in-frame clones are kept and a portion is missing. The data show 50,000 or so clones, 80% to 95% seen once. This entry is derived from a study of T cell changes during pregnancy in multiple sclerosis. The TCR sequence derives from a female donor with multiple sclerosis, enrolled in a pregnancy study. Source: CD4+ T cells from peripheral blood mononuclear cells, taken in the third trimester of pregnancy.

This CDR3 reads CASSVGSGLSNEKLFF. The CDR3 region has the DNA TGTGCCAGCAGCGTCGGTTCAGGCTTGAGCAATGAAAAACTGTTTTTT. This chain links TRBV9 with TRBJ1-4; D uncertain. V lost 2 bases to trimming and J lost 5 bases, with 16 bases between them. Germline V CDR1 and CDR2: SGDLS, YYNGEE. This CDR3 contains 16 residues.